The clone carrying this T cell receptor beta chain was detected only once. This sample was taken from a study of blood T cell repertoires in COVID-19. The CDR3 contains 15 residues. Per germline, CDR1 LNHDA and CDR2 SQIVND (reference sequence). The ends were cut back, 4 bases at V and 7 bases at J, with 17 bases in the middle. TCRdb keeps only in-frame clones here, not all; method: immunoSEQ multiplex PCR. The repertoire has around 150,000 clones, around 89% of them found once; the top ten carry approximately 3%. The clonotype comes from a man between 60 and 75 years old with acute or convalescent COVID-19. The chain uses TRBV19 and TRBJ2-1; tentatively, D is TRBD1 (6 bases). Material for sequencing was peripheral blood. CDR3 sequence reads: CASSKAGAFENEQFF. The CDR3 DNA reads TGTGCCAGTAGTAAAGCAGGGGCCTTTGAAAATGAGCAGTTCTTC. The variable domain in full, with the rest retrieved from reference TRBV19 and TRBJ2-1, is DGGITQSPKYLFRKEGQNVTLSCEQNLNHDAMYWYRQDPGQGLRLIYYSQIVNDFQKGDIAEGYSVSREKKESFPLTVTSAQKNPTAFYLCASSKAGAFENEQFFGPGTRLTVL.